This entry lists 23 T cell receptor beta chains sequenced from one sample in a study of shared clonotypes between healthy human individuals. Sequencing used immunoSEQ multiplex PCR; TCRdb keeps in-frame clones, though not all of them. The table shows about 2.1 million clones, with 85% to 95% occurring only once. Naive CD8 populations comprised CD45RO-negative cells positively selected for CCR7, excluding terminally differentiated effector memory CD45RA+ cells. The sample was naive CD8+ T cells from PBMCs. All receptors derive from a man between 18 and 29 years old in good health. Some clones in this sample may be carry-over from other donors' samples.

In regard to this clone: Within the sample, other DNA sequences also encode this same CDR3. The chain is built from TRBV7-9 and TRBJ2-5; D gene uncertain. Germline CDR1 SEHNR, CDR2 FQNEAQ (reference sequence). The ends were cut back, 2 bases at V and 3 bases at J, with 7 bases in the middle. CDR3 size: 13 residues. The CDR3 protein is CASSLSGEETQYF. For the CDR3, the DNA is TGTGCCAGCAGCTTATCCGGAGAAGAGACCCAGTACTTC.

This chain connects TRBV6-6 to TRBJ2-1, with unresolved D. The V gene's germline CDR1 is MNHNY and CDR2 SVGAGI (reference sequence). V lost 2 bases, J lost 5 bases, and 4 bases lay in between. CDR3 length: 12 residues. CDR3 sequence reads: CASSYPDNEQFF. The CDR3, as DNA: TGTGCCAGCAGTTACCCTGACAATGAGCAGTTCTTC.

The CDR3 reads CAWSRSTFYEQYF. The CDR3 DNA is TGTGCCTGGAGTCGATCCACCTTCTACGAGCAGTACTTC. The chain recombines TRBV30 with TRBJ2-7, with no clear D. The CDR3 loop spans 13 amino acids. Looked up from germline, CDR1 is GTSNPN and CDR2 is SVGIG (reference sequence). V lost 2 bases and J 3 bases, leaving 11 bases between the germline ends.

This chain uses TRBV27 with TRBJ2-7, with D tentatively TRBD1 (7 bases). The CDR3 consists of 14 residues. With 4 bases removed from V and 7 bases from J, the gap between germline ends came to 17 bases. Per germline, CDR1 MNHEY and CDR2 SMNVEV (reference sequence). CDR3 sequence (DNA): TGTGCCAGCAGTTCCTGGCAGGGGGGTCGGGAGCAGTACTTC. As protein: CASSSWQGGREQYF.

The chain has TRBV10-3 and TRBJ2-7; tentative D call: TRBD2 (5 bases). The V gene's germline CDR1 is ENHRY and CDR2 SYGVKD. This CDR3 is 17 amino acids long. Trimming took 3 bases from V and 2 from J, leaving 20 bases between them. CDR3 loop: CAISDPTSRGLAYEQYF. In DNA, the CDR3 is TGTGCCATCAGTGATCCAACTTCACGGGGATTGGCCTACGAGCAGTACTTC.

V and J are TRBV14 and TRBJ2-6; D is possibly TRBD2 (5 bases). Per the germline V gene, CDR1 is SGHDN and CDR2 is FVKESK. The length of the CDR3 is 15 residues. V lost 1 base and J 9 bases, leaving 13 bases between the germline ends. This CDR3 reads CASSQGISRGNVLTF. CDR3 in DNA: TGTGCCAGCAGCCAAGGAATTAGTCGGGGCAACGTCCTGACTTTC.

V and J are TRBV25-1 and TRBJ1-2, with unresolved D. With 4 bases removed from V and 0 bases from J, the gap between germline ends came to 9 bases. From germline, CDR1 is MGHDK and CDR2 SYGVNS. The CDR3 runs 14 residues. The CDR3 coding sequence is TGTGCCAGCAGTGCCGGGCTAACTAACTATGGCTACACCTTC. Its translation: CASSAGLTNYGYTF.

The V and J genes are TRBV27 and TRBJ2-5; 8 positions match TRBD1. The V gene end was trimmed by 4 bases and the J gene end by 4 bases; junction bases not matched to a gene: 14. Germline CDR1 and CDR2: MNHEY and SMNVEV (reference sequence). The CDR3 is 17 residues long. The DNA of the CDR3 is TGTGCCAGCAGTTATCTGGGATCGCAGGGGGCAGGAGAGACCCAGTACTTC. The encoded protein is CASSYLGSQGAGETQYF.

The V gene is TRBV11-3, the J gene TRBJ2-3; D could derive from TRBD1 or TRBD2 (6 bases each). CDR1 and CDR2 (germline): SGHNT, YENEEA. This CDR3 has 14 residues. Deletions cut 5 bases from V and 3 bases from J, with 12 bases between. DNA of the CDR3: TGTGCCAGCAGCCTAAGGGGGGCTACAGATACGCAGTATTTT. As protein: CASSLRGATDTQYF.

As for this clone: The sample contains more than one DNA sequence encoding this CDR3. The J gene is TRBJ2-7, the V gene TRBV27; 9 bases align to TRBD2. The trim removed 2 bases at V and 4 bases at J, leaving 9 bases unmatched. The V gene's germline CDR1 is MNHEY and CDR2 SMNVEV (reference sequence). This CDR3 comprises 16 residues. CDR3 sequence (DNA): TGTGCCAGCAGTTTAAGTCCGGCTAGCGGGATATACGAGCAGTACTTC. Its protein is CASSLSPASGIYEQYF.

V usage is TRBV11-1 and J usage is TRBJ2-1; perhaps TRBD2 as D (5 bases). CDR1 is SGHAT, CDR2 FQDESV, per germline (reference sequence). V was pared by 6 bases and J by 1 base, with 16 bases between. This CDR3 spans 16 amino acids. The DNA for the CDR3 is TGTGCCAGCAGGAGGTCTGGAGGAAGATCCTACAATGAGCAGTTCTTC. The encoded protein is CASRRSGGRSYNEQFF. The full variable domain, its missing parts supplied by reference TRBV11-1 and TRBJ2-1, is EAEVAQSPRYKITEKSQAVAFWCDPISGHATLYWYRQILGQGPELLVQFQDESVVDDSQLPKDRFSAERLKGVDSTLKIQPAELGDSAMYLCASRRSGGRSYNEQFFGPGTRLTVL.

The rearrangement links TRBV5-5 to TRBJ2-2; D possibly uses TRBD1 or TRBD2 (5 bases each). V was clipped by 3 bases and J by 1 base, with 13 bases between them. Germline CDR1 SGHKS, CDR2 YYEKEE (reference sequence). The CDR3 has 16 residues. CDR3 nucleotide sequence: TGTGCCAGCAGCTGGAGCCGGGACCTGAACACCGGGGAGCTGTTTTTT. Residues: CASSWSRDLNTGELFF. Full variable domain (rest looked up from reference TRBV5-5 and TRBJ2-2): DAGVTQSPTHLIKTRGQQVTLRCSPISGHKSVSWYQQVLGQGPQFIFQYYEKEERGRGNFPDRFSARQFPNYSSELNVNALLLGDSALYLCASSWSRDLNTGELFFGEGSRLTVL.

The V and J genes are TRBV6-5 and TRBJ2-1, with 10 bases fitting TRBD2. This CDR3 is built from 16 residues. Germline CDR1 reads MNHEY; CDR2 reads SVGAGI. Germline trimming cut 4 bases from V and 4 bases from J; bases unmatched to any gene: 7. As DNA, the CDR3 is TGTGCCAGCAGTTTCCCCCGAGCGGGAGGGTACAATGAGCAGTTCTTC. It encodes CASSFPRAGGYNEQFF.

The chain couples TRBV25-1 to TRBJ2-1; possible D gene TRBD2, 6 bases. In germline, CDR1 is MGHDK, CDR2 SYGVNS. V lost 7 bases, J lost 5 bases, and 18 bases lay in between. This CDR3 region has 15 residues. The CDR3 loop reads CASKERASPHNEQFF. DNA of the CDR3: TGTGCCAGCAAGGAGCGGGCTTCTCCTCACAATGAGCAGTTCTTC.

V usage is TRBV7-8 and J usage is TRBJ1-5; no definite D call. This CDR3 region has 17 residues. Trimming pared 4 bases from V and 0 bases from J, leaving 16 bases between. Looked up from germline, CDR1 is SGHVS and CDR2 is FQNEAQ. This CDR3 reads CASSSHLRQVSNQPQHF. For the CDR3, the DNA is TGTGCCAGCAGCTCCCACCTTAGGCAGGTTAGCAATCAGCCCCAGCATTTT.

The CDR3 loop reads CASREQGTYEQYF. CDR3 DNA sequence: TGTGCCAGCAGGGAACAGGGAACCTACGAGCAGTACTTC. V and J are TRBV27 and TRBJ2-7; D possibly corresponds to TRBD1 (6 bases). Germline loops: CDR1 MNHEY, CDR2 SMNVEV (reference sequence). Trimming took 6 bases from V and 2 from J, leaving 11 bases between them. This CDR3 region has 13 residues.

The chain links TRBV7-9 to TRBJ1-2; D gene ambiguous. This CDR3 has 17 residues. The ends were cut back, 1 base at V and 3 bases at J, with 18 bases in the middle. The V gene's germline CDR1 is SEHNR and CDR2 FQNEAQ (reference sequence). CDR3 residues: CASSLVLPPGADYGYTF. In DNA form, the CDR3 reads TGTGCCAGCAGCTTAGTTCTTCCTCCCGGCGCCGACTATGGCTACACCTTC.

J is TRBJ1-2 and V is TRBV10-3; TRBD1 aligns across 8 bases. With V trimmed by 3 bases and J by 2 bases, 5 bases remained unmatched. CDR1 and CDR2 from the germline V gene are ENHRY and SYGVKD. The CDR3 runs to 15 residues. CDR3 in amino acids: CAISDDRGGNYGYTF. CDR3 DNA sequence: TGTGCCATCAGTGACGACAGGGGAGGGAACTATGGCTACACCTTC.

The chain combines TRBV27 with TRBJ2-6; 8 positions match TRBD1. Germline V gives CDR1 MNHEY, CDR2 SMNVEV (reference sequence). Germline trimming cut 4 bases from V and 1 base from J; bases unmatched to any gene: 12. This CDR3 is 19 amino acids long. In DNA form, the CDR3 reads TGTGCCAGCAGTTCCGTACGGGACAGGAGTCCATCTGGGGCCAACGTCCTGACTTTC. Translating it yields CASSSVRDRSPSGANVLTF.

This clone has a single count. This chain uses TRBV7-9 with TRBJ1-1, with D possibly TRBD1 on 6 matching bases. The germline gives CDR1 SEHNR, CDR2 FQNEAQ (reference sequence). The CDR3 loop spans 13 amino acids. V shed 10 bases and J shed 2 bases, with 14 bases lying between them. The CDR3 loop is CATLGQRNTEAFF. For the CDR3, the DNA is TGTGCCACCTTAGGACAGCGAAACACTGAAGCTTTCTTT. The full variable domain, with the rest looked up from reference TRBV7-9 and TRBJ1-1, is DTGVSQNPRHKITKRGQNVTFRCDPISEHNRLYWYRQTLGQGPEFLTYFQNEAQLEKSRLLSDRFSAERPKGSFSTLEIQRTEQGDSAMYLCATLGQRNTEAFFGQGTRLTVV.

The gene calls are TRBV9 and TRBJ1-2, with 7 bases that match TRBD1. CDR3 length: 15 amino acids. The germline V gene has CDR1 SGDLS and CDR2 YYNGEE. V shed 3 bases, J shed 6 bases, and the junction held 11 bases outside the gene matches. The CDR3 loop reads CASSEGDSVSNGYTF. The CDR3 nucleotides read TGTGCCAGCAGCGAGGGGGACAGCGTGTCTAATGGCTACACCTTC.

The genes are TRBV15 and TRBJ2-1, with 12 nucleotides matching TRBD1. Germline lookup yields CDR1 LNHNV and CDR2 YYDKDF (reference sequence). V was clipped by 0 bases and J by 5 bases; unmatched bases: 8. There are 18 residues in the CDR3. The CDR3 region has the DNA TGTGCCACCAGCAGAGATGTACCGGGACAGGGGGCCGACAATGAGCAGTTCTTC. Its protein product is CATSRDVPGQGADNEQFF.

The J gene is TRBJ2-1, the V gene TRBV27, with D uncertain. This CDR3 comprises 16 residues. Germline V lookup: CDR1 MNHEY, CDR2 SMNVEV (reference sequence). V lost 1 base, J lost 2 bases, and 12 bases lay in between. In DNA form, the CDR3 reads TGTGCCAGCAGTTTATGGCCGCAGAAAACCTACAATGAGCAGTTCTTC. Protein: CASSLWPQKTYNEQFF.